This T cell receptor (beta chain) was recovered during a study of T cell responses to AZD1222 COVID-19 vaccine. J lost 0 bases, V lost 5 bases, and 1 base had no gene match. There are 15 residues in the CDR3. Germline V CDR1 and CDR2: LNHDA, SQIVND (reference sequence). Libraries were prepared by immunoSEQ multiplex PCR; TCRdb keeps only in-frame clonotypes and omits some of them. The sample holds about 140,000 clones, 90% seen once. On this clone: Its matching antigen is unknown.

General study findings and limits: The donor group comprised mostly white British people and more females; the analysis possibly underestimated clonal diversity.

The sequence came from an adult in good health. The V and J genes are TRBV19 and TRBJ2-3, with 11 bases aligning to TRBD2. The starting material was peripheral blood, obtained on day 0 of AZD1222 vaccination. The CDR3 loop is CASSRLAGSTDTQYF. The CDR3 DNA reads TGTGCCAGTAGTCGACTAGCGGGAAGCACAGATACGCAGTATTTT.